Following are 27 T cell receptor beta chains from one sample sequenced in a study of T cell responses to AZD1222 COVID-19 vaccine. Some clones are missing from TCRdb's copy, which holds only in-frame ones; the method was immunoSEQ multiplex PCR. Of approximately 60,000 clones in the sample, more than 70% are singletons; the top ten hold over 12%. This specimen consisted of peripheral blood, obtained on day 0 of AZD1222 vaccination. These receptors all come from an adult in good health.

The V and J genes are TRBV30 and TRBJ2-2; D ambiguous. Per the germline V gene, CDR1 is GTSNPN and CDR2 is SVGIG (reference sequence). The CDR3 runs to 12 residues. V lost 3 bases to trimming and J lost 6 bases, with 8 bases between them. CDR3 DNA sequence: TGTGCCTGGAGGGCCCCGGCCGGGGAGCTGTTTTTT. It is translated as CAWRAPAGELFF.

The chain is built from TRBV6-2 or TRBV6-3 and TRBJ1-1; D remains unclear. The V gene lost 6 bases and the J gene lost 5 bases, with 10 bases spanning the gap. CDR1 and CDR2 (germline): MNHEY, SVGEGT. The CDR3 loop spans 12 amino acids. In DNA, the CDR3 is TGTGCCAGCAGCTTCACTATAACTGAAGCTTTCTTT. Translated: CASSFTITEAFF.

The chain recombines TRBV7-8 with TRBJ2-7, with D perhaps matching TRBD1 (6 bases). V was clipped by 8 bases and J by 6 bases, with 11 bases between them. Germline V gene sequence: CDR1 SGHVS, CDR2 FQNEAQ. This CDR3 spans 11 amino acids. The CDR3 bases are TGTGCCAGCGGGGGCAGTCGCGAGCAGTACTTC. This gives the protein CASGGSREQYF. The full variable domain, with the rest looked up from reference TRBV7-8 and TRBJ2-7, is GAGVSQSPRYKVAKRGQDVALRCDPISGHVSLFWYQQALGQGPEFLTYFQNEAQLDKSGLPSDRFFAERPEGSVSTLKIQRTQQEDSAVYLCASGGSREQYFGPGTRLTVT.

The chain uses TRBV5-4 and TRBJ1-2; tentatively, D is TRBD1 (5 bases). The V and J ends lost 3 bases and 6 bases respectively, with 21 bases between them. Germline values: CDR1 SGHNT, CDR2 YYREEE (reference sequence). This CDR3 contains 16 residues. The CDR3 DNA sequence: TGTGCCAGCAGCTCTCCGGACATTTGGGGCCCGGATGGCTACACCTTC. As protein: CASSSPDIWGPDGYTF. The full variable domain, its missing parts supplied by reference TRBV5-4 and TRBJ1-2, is ETGVTQSPTHLIKTRGQQVTLRCSSQSGHNTVSWYQQALGQGPQFIFQYYREEENGRGNFPPRFSGLQFPNYSSELNVNALELDDSALYLCASSSPDIWGPDGYTFGSGTRLTVV.

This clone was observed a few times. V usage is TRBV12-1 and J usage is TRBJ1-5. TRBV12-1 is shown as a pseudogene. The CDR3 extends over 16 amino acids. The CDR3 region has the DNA TGTGCCAGCAGTTCGCCCAGGCGCGGCTCGCCGCAGCCCCAGCATTTT. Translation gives CASSSPRRGSPQPQHF.

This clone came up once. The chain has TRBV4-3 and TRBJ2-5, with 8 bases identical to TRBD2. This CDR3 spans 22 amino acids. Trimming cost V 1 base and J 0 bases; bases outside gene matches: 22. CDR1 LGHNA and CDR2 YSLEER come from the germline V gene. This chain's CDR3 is CASSQGALIGGAGYLYQETQYF. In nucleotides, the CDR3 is TGCGCCAGCAGCCAAGGGGCTTTAATCGGGGGGGCAGGCTACCTGTACCAAGAGACCCAGTACTTC.

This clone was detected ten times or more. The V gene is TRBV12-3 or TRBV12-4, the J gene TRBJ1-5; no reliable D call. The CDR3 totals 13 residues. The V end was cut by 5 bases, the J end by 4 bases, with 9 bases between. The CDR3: CASSPGGNQPQHF. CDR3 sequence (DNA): TGTGCCAGCAGTCCCGGTGGGAATCAGCCCCAGCATTTT.

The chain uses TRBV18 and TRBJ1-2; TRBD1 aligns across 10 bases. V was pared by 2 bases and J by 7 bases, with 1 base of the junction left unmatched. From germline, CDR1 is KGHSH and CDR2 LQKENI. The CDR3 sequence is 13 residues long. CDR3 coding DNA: TGTGCCAGCTCACCAGGACAGGGGGGTGGCTACACCTTC. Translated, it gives CASSPGQGGGYTF.

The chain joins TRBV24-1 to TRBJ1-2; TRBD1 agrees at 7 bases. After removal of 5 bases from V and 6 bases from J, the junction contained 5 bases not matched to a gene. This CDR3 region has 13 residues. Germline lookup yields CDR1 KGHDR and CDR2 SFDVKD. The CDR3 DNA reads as TGTGCCACCAGTGCTGGACAGGAGCATGGCTACACCTTC. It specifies CATSAGQEHGYTF.

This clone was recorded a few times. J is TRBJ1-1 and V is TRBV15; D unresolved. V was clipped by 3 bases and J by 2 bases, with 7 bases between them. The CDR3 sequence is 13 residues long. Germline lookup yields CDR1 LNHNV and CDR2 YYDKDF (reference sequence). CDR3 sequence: CATSSGVNTEAFF. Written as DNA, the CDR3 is TGTGCCACCAGCAGTGGGGTAAACACTGAAGCTTTCTTT.

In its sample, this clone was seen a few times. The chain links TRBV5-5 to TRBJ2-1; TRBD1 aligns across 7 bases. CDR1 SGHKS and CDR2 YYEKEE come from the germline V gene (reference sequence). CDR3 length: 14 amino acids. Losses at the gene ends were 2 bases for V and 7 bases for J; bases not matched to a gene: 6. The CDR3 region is CASSLFIQGNEQFF. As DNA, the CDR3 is TGTGCCAGCAGCTTATTCATACAGGGGAATGAGCAGTTCTTC. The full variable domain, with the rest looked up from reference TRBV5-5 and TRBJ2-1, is DAGVTQSPTHLIKTRGQQVTLRCSPISGHKSVSWYQQVLGQGPQFIFQYYEKEERGRGNFPDRFSARQFPNYSSELNVNALLLGDSALYLCASSLFIQGNEQFFGPGTRLTVL.

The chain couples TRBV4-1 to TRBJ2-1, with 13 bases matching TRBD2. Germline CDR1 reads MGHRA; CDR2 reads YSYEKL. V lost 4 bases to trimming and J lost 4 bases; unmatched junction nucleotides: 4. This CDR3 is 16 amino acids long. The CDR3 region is CASSPGLAGVYNEQFF. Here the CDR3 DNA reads TGCGCCAGCAGCCCCGGACTAGCGGGGGTGTACAATGAGCAGTTCTTC.

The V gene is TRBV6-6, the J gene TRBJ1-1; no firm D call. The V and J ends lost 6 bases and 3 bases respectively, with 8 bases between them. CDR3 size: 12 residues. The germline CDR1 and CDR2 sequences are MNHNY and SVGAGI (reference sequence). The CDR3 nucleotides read TGTGCCAGCAGATCCACCGACACTGAAGCTTTCTTT. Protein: CASRSTDTEAFF.

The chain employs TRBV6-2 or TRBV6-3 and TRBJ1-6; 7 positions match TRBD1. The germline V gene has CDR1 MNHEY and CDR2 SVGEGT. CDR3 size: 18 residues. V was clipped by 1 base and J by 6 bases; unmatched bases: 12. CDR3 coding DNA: TGTGCCAGCAGTTACTATGATATCCAGGGGGACAGTAATTCACCCCTCCACTTT. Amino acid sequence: CASSYYDIQGDSNSPLHF.

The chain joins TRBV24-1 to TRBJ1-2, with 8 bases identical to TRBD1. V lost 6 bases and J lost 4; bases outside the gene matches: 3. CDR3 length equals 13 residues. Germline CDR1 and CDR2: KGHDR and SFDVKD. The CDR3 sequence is CATSWTGSYGYTF. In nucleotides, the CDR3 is TGTGCCACCAGTTGGACAGGGTCCTATGGCTACACCTTC.

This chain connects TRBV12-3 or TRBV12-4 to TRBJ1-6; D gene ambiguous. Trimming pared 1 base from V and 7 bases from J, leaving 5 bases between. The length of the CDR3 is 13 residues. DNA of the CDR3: TGTGCCAGCAGTTTAGTACAGAATTCACCCCTCCACTTT. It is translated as CASSLVQNSPLHF.

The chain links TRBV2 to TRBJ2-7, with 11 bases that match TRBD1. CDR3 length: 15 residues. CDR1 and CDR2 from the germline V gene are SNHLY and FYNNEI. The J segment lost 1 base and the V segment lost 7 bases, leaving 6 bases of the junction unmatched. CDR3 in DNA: TGTGCCAGCACCTTGGACAGGGGGCGTTCCTACGAGCAGTACTTC. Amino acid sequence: CASTLDRGRSYEQYF.

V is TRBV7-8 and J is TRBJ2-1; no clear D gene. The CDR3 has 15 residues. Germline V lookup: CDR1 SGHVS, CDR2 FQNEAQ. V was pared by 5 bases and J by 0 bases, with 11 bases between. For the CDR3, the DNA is TGTGCCAGCAGCCGGTATGAAAGCTCCTACAATGAGCAGTTCTTC. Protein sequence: CASSRYESSYNEQFF.

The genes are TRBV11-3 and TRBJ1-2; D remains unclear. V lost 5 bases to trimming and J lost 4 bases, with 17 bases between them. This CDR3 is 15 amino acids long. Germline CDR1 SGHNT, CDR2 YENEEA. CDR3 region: CASSLIDCPVYGYTF. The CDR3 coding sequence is TGTGCCAGCAGCCTTATCGACTGCCCCGTCTATGGCTACACCTTC.

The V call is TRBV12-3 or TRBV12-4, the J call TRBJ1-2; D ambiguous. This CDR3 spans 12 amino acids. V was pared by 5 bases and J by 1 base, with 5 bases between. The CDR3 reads CASSQVNYGYTF. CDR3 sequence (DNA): TGTGCCAGCAGTCAGGTTAACTATGGCTACACCTTC.

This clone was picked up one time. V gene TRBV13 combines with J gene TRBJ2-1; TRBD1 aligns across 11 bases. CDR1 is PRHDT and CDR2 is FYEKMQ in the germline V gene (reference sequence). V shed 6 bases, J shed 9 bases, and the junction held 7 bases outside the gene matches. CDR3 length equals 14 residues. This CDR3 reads CASRFGQGAGEQFF. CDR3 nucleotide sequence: TGTGCCAGCAGGTTCGGACAGGGGGCTGGTGAGCAGTTCTTC.

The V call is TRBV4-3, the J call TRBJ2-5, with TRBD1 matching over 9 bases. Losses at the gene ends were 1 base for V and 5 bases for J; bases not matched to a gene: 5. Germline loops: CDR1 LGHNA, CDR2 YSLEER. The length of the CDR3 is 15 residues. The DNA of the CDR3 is TGCGCCAGCAGCCAAGGACAGGGGGGGAGTGAGACCCAGTACTTC. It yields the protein CASSQGQGGSETQYF.

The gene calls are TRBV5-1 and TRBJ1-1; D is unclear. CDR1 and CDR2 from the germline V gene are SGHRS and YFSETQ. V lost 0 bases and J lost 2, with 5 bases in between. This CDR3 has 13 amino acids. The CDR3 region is CASSLGPNTEAFF. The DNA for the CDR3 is TGCGCCAGCAGCTTGGGCCCCAACACTGAAGCTTTCTTT.

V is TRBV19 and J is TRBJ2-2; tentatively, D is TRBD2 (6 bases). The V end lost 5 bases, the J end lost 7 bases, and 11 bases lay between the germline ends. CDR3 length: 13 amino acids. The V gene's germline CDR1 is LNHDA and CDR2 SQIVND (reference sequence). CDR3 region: CASSFTGVGELFF. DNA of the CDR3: TGTGCCAGTAGTTTCACGGGGGTCGGGGAGCTGTTTTTT. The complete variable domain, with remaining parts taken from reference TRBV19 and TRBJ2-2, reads DGGITQSPKYLFRKEGQNVTLSCEQNLNHDAMYWYRQDPGQGLRLIYYSQIVNDFQKGDIAEGYSVSREKKESFPLTVTSAQKNPTAFYLCASSFTGVGELFFGEGSRLTVL.

CDR3 bases: TGTGCCAGCAGCCCGACTAGTATTGGGGAGACCCAGTACTTC. This gives the protein CASSPTSIGETQYF. The V call is TRBV6-5, the J call TRBJ2-5, with D maybe TRBD2 (6 bases). The CDR3 covers 14 residues. V lost 6 bases and J 5 bases, leaving 16 bases between the germline ends. Germline V lookup: CDR1 MNHEY, CDR2 SVGAGI.

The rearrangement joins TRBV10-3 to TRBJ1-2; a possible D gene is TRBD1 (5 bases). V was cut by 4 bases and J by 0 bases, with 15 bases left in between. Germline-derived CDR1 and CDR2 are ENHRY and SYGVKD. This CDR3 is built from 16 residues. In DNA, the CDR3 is TGTGCCATCAGTGGGGGACGGAGGTTAGCTAACTATGGCTACACCTTC. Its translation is CAISGGRRLANYGYTF.

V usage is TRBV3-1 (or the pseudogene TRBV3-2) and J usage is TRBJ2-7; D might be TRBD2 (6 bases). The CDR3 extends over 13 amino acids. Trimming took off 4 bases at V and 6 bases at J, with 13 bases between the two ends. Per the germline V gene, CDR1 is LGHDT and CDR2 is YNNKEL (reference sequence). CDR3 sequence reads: CASSRRGVLEQYF. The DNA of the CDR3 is TGTGCCAGCAGCCGGAGGGGTGTACTCGAGCAGTACTTC.